This T cell receptor beta chain was identified in a study of T-cell reconstitution after alpha-beta-depleted transplantation in children. Germline values: CDR1 MGHDK, CDR2 SYGVNS. V shed 2 bases and J 9 bases; nucleotides not matched to a gene: 16. The CDR3 consists of 18 residues. Study results and limitations: Some patients' high day-60 TCRbeta diversity was attributed to recipient cells surviving conditioning.

Of note for this clonotype: The target antigen is unknown.

Unique molecular identifiers were incorporated into the prepared TCRbeta library. TCRdb used MiXCR to reprocess the PCR reads, holding one entry per CDR3 protein. The sample includes approximately 800,000 distinct CDR3 sequences, roughly 15% of them seen just once. V usage is TRBV25-1 and J usage is TRBJ2-2; 9 bases match TRBD2. The source is a male patient younger than 18 who had a stem cell transplant for acute lymphoblastic leukemia, so the T cells may come from the graft donor. The sequences come from PBMCs, mostly from graft donor cells, collected 360 days after TCRalphabeta/CD19-depleted stem cell transplant. DNA for the CDR3: TGTGCCAGCAGTGAAGATGGGGCTGCCGGGACTAGCTTTCGGGAGCTGTTTTTT. This sequence encodes CASSEDGAAGTSFRELFF.